This paragraph covers one TCR beta chain sequence. What it binds is not known. In germline, CDR1 is SGHTA, CDR2 FQGTGA. The CDR3 covers 14 residues. V lost 1 base and J lost 6, with 13 bases in between. Profiling relied on immunoSEQ multiplex PCR, and the TCRdb table lists in-frame clones only, not all of them. In the table there are 93,000 or so clones, 75% to 95% of which are singletons. The data are from a study of T cell responses to AZD1222 COVID-19 vaccine. Findings of the study overall: White British people made up most donors, females outnumbered males, and clonal diversity was possibly underestimated. Reportedly, close to half of spike-specific TCRs are directed against unmutated variant regions.

This material consisted of peripheral blood, taken on day 0 of AZD1222 vaccination. The clonotype comes from an adult in good health. The chain recombines TRBV7-3 with TRBJ2-7; no reliable D call. The CDR3 DNA sequence: TGTGCCAGCAGCTTAAGTTCGTGGACGGGCGAGCAGTACTTC. This encodes CASSLSSWTGEQYF.